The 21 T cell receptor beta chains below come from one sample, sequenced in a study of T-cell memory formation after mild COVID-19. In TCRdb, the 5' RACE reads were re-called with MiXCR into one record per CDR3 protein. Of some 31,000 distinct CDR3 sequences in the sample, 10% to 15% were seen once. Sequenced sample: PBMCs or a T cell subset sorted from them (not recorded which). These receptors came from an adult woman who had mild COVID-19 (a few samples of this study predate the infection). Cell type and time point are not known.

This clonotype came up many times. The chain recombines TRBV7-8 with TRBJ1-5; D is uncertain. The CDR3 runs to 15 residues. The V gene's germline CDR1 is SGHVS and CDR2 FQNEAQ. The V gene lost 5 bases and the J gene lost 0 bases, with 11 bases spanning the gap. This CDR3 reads CASSAISNSNQPQHF. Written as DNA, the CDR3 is TGTGCCAGCAGCGCGATATCGAATAGCAATCAGCCCCAGCATTTT.

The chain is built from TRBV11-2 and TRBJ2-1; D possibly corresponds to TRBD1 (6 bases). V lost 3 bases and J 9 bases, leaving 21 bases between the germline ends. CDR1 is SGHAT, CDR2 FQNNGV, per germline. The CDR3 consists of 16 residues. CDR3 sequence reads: CASSFAFPRGEVEQFF. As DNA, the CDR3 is TGTGCCAGCAGCTTCGCATTTCCCAGGGGAGAAGTTGAGCAGTTCTTC. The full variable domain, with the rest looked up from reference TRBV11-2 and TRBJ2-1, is EAGVAQSPRYKIIEKRQSVAFWCNPISGHATLYWYQQILGQGPKLLIQFQNNGVVDDSQLPKDRFSAERLKGVDSTLKIQPAKLEDSAVYLCASSFAFPRGEVEQFFGPGTRLTVL.

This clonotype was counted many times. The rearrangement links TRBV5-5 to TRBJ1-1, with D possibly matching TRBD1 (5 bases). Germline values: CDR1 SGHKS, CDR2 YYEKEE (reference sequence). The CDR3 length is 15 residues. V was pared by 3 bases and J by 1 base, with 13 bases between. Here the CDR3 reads CASSYYGRGNTEAFF. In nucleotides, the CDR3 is TGTGCCAGCAGCTACTATGGAAGGGGGAACACTGAAGCTTTCTTT.

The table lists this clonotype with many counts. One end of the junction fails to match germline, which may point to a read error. CDR3 residues: CASSLEETQYF. CDR3 DNA sequence: TGCGCCAGCAGCTTGGAAGAGACCCAGTACTTC. The genes are TRBV5-4 and TRBJ2-5; D gene unclear. Germline V gene sequence: CDR1 SGHNT, CDR2 YYREEE (reference sequence). This CDR3 region has 11 residues.

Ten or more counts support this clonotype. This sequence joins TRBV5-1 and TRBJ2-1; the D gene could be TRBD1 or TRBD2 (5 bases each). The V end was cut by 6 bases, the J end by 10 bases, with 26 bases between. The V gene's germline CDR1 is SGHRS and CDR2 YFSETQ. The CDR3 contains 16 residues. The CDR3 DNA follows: TGCGCCAGCACCCTTGAGGGGCTAGCCCCTTTGGGGGAGCAGTTCTTC. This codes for CASTLEGLAPLGEQFF.

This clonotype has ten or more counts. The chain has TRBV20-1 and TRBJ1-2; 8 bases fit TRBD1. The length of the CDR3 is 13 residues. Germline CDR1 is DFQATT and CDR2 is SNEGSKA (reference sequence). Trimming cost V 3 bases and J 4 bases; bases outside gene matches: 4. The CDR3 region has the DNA TGCAGTGCTAGCCGGACAGGGCTCTATGGCTACACCTTC. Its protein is CSASRTGLYGYTF.

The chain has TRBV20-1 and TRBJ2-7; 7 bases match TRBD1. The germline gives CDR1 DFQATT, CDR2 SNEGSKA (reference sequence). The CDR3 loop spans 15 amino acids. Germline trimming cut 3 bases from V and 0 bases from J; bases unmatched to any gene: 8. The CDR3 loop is CSARVADRSSYEQYF. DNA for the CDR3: TGCAGTGCTAGGGTTGCGGACAGGAGCTCCTACGAGCAGTACTTC.

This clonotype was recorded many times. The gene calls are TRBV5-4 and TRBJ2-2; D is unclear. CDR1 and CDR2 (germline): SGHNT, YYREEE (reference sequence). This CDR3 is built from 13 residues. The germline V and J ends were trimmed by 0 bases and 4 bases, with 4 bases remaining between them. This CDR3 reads CASSLGITGELFF. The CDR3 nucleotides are TGTGCCAGCAGCTTGGGAATCACCGGGGAGCTGTTTTTT.

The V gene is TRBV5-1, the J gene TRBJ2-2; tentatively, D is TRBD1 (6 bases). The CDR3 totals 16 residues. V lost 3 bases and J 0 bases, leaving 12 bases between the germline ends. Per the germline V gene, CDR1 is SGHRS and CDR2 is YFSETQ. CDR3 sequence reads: CASSSTGHANTGELFF. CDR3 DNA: TGCGCCAGCAGCTCAACGGGACACGCGAACACCGGGGAGCTGTTTTTT.

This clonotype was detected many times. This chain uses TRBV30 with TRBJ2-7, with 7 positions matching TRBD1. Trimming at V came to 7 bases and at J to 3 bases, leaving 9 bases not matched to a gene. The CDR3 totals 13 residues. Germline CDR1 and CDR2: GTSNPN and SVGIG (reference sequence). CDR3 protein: CASVPRTGYEQYF. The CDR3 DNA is TGTGCCTCCGTCCCACGGACAGGCTACGAGCAGTACTTC.

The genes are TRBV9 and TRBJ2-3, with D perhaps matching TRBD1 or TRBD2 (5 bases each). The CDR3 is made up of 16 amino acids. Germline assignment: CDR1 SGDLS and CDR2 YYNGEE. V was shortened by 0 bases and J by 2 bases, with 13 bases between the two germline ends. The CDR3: CASSVVGTGPTDTQYF. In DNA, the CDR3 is TGTGCCAGCAGCGTAGTTGGGACGGGGCCCACAGATACGCAGTATTTT.

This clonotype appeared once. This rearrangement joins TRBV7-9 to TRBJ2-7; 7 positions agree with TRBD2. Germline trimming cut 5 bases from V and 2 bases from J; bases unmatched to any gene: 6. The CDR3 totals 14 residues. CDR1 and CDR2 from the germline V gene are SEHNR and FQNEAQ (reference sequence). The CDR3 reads CASSGAGTTYEQYF. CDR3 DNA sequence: TGTGCCAGCAGCGGGGCAGGGACTACCTACGAGCAGTACTTC.

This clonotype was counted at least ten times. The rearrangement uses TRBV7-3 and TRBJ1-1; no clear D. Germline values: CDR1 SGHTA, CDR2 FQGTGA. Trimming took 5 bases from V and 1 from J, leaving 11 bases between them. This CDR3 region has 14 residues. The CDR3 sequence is CASSRHGGNTEAFF. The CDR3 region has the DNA TGTGCCAGCAGCAGACACGGAGGGAACACTGAAGCTTTCTTT.

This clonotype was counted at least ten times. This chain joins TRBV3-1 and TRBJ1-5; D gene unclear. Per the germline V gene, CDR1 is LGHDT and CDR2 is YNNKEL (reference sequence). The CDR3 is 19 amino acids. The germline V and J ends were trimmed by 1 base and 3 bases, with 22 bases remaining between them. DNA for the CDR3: TGTGCCAGCAGCCAAGGCCTCCTGCGGGTCCGCTCGTACAATCAGCCCCAGCATTTT. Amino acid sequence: CASSQGLLRVRSYNQPQHF.

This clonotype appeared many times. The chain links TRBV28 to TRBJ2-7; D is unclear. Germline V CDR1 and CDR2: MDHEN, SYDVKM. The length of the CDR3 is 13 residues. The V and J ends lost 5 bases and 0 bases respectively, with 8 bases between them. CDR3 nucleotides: TGTGCCAGCAGTCGTATAAACTCCTACGAGCAGTACTTC. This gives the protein CASSRINSYEQYF. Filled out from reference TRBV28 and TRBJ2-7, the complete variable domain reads DVKVTQSSRYLVKRTGEKVFLECVQDMDHENMFWYRQDPGLGLRLIYFSYDVKMKEKGDIPEGYSVSREKKERFSLILESASTNQTSMYLCASSRINSYEQYFGPGTRLTVT.

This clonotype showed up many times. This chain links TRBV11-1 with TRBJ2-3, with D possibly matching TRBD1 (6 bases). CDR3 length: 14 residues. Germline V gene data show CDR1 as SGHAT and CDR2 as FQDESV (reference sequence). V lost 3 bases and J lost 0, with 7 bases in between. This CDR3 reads CASSLGASTDTQYF. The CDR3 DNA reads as TGTGCCAGCAGCTTGGGGGCTAGCACAGATACGCAGTATTTT.

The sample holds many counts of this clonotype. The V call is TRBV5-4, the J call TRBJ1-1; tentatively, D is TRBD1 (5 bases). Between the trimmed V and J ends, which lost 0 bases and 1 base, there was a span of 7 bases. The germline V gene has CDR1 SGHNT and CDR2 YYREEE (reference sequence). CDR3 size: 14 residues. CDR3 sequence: CASSLARANTEAFF. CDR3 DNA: TGTGCCAGCAGCTTGGCCAGGGCGAACACTGAAGCTTTCTTT.

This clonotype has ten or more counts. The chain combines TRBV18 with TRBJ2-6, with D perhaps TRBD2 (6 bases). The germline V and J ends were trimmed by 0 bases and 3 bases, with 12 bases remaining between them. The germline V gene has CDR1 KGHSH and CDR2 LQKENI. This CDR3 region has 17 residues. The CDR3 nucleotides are TGTGCCAGCTCACCACCCCGGGGAGGAGGTGGGGCCAACGTCCTGACTTTC. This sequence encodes CASSPPRGGGGANVLTF.

The CDR3, as DNA: TGTGCCAGCAGTCCTAGCGGGACCTTCTACAATGAGCAGTTCTTC. Its translation: CASSPSGTFYNEQFF. This chain links TRBV12-3 or TRBV12-4 with TRBJ2-1; 9 nucleotides match TRBD2. V lost 5 bases to trimming and J lost 3 bases; unmatched junction nucleotides: 5. CDR3 length equals 15 residues.

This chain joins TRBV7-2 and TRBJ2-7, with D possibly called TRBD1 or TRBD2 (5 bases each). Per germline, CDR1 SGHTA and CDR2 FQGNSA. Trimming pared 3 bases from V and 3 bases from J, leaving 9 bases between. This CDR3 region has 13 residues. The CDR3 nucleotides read TGTGCCAGCAGCTTCCCAGGGAGCTACGAGCAGTACTTC. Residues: CASSFPGSYEQYF.

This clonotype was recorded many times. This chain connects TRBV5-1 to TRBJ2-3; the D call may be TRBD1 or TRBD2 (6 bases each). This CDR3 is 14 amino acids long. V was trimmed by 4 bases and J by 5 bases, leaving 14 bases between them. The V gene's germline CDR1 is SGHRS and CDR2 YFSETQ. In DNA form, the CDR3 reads TGCGCCAGCAGCGGGGGGCGCGCGGGAGATACGCAGTATTTT. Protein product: CASSGGRAGDTQYF.